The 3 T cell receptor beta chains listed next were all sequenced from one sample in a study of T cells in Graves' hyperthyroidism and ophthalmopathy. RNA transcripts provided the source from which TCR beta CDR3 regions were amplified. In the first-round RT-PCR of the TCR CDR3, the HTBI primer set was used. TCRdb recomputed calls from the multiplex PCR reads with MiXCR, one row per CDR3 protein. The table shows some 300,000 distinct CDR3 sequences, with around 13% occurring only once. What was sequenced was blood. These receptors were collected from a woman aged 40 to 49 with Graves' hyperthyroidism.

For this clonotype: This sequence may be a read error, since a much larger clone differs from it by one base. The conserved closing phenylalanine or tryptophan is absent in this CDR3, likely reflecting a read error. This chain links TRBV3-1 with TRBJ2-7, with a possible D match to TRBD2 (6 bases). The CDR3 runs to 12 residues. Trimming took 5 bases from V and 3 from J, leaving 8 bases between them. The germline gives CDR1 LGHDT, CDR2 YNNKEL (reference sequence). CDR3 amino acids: CASSAGSYEQYL. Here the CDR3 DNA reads TGTGCCAGCAGCGCGGGGAGCTACGAGCAGTACCTC.

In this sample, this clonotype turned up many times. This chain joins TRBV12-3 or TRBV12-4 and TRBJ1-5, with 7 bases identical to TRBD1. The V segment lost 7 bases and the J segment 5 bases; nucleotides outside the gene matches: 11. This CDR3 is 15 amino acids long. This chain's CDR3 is CASTQGQQTYQPQHF. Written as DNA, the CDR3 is TGTGCCAGCACCCAGGGACAGCAGACTTATCAGCCCCAGCATTTT.

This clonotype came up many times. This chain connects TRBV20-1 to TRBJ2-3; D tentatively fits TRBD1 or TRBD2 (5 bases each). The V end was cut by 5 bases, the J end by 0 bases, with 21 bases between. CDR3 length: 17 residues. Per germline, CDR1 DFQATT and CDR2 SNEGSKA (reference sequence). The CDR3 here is CSAGTGTHGPSTDTQYF. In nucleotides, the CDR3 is TGCAGTGCTGGGACGGGCACTCATGGGCCTAGCACAGATACGCAGTATTTT.